The 3 T cell receptor beta chains below come from one sample, sequenced in a study of cytomegalovirus exposure and HLA in healthy donors. The PCR was carried out with 60 Vbeta primers and 13 Jbeta primers. Here immunoSEQ multiplex PCR was the method, and the copy in TCRdb shows in-frame clones only, minus some. The table lists 95,000 to 150,000 clones, 77% of them singletons. Sequencing was carried out using PBMCs. The receptors originated from a human donor in good health.

The chain employs TRBV9 and TRBJ1-1; D is perhaps TRBD1 (5 bases). From germline, CDR1 is SGDLS and CDR2 YYNGEE. The CDR3 sequence is 15 residues long. Deletions cut 1 base from V and 1 base from J, with 11 bases between. CDR3 amino acids: CASSVTPDTNTEAFF. Written as DNA, the CDR3 is TGTGCCAGCAGCGTAACCCCGGACACGAACACTGAAGCTTTCTTT. Together with reference TRBV9 and TRBJ1-1, the CDR3 gives the full variable domain: DSGVTQTPKHLITATGQRVTLRCSPRSGDLSVYWYQQSLDQGLQFLIQYYNGEERAKGNILERFSAQQFPDLHSELNLSSLELGDSALYFCASSVTPDTNTEAFFGQGTRLTVV.

The J gene is TRBJ1-4, the V gene TRBV10-2; 8 nucleotides match TRBD1. The CDR3 sequence is 14 residues long. Germline V gene lookup returns CDR1 WSHSY and CDR2 SAAADI. J lost 1 base, V lost 6 bases, and 1 base had no gene match. The CDR3 DNA follows: TGCGCCAGCAGGGACAGGGTAACTAATGAAAAACTGTTTTTT. Its translation is CASRDRVTNEKLFF.

V usage is TRBV7-9 and J usage is TRBJ1-1, with D unclear. The CDR3 extends over 17 amino acids. Germline CDR1 SEHNR, CDR2 FQNEAQ (reference sequence). Trimming shortened V by 1 base and J by 3 bases, and 18 bases separated the two germline ends. CDR3 nucleotides: TGTGCCAGCAGCTTAGTGGGTCGGGGTTTTGAGGACACTGAAGCTTTCTTT. It codes for CASSLVGRGFEDTEAFF.